This T cell receptor (beta chain) stems from a study of blood T cell repertoires in COVID-19. Study information: COVID-19 samples, acute and convalescent, were from the United States, Italy and Spain.

Trimming at V came to 3 bases and at J to 1 base, leaving 6 bases not matched to a gene. CDR1 is SGHRS and CDR2 is YFSETQ in the germline V gene. The CDR3 has 15 amino acids. Measured with immunoSEQ multiplex PCR; TCRdb has only the in-frame clones, and not every one. This table has tens of thousands of clones, roughly two thirds appearing once. The TCR comes from a woman between 65 and 79 years old with COVID-19, enrolled during active disease. The J gene is TRBJ1-1, the V gene TRBV5-1; the match to TRBD1 covers 7 bases. The sample consisted of peripheral blood. For the CDR3, the DNA is TGCGCCAGCAGCTACACCGGGACAGCGAACACTGAAGCTTTCTTT. This codes for CASSYTGTANTEAFF. The variable domain in full, completed from reference TRBV5-1 and TRBJ1-1, reads KAGVTQTPRYLIKTRGQQVTLSCSPISGHRSVSWYQQTPGQGLQFLFEYFSETQRNKGNFPGRFSGRQFSNSRSEMNVSTLELGDSALYLCASSYTGTANTEAFFGQGTRLTVV.